Many counts were recorded for the clone carrying this T cell receptor (beta chain). What it binds is unknown. TCR alpha and beta CDR3 regions were amplified from RNA using iRepertoire nested multiplex PCR. TCRdb called the multiplex PCR reads again in MiXCR, with one record for every CDR3 protein. The table records approximately 110,000 distinct CDR3 sequences, approximately 25% of them present only once. Per germline, CDR1 LGHNA and CDR2 YSLEER. Germline trimming cut 0 bases from V and 7 bases from J; bases unmatched to any gene: 8. The CDR3 runs 16 residues. The sample is drawn from a study of glioma-infiltrating T cells. Study results and limitations: Above-expected tissue-blood divergence occurred in all gliomas, most in low-grade ones.

This rearrangement joins TRBV4-3 to TRBJ1-4, with 7 bases fitting TRBD1. This receptor was obtained from a human donor with low-grade glioma or glioblastoma, undergoing nonglioma brain surgery, or in good health (not recorded which). Specimen: glioma tissue, nonneoplastic brain tissue, or PBMCs (not recorded which). In DNA, the CDR3 is TGCGCCAGCAGCCAAGAGCGGAGCAGGGGGAGTGAAAAACTGTTTTTT. Translating it yields CASSQERSRGSEKLFF.